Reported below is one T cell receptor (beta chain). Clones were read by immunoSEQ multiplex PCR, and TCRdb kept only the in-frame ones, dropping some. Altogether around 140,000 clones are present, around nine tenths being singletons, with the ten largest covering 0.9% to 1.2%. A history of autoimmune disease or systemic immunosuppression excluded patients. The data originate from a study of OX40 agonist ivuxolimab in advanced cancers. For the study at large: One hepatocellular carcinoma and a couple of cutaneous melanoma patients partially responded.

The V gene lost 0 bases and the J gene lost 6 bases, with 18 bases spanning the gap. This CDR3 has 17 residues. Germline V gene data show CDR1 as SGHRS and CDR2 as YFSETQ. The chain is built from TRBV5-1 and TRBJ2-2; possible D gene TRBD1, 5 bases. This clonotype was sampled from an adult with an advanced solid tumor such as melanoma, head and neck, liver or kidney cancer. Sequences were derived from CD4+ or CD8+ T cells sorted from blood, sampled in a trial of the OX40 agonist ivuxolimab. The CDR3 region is CASSLESPGSRSGELFF. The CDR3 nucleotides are TGCGCCAGCAGCTTGGAATCCCCAGGGTCTCGTTCCGGGGAGCTGTTTTTT.